The 7 T cell receptor beta chains below were found in one sample sequenced in a study of T cells after yellow fever vaccination. MiXCR, applied by TCRdb to the 5' RACE reads, yields one record per CDR3 protein. The repertoire has 180,000 or so distinct CDR3 sequences, 9.5% to 11% of them found once; the top ten carry less than 40%. The specimen comprised CD8+ T cells sorted from PBMCs, sampled 15 days after the yellow fever booster vaccination. All receptors come from a man in his late teens or twenties who received the YFV17D yellow fever vaccine.

The chain uses TRBV9 and TRBJ2-2; maybe TRBD2 (7 bases). Trimming took 0 bases from V and 5 from J, leaving 11 bases between them. Germline V gives CDR1 SGDLS, CDR2 YYNGEE. The CDR3 loop spans 15 amino acids. Here the CDR3 reads CASSVGGGKTGELFF. CDR3 DNA sequence: TGTGCCAGCAGCGTAGGGGGGGGCAAAACCGGGGAGCTGTTTTTT. Looking up the rest from reference TRBV9 and TRBJ2-2 gives the full variable domain: DSGVTQTPKHLITATGQRVTLRCSPRSGDLSVYWYQQSLDQGLQFLIQYYNGEERAKGNILERFSAQQFPDLHSELNLSSLELGDSALYFCASSVGGGKTGELFFGEGSRLTVL.

The rearrangement uses TRBV11-2 and TRBJ2-7; D possibly corresponds to TRBD1 (5 bases). The CDR3 consists of 14 residues. Trimming took 2 bases from V and 0 from J, leaving 8 bases between them. Germline CDR1 and CDR2: SGHAT and FQNNGV. CDR3 sequence: CASSLRGLSYEQYF. DNA for the CDR3: TGTGCCAGCAGCTTAAGGGGTCTCTCCTACGAGCAGTACTTC.

This clonotype has just a few counts. This chain links TRBV9 with TRBJ2-1; TRBD2 agrees at 8 bases. V was pared by 0 bases and J by 10 bases, with 12 bases of the junction left unmatched. This CDR3 spans 16 amino acids. From germline, CDR1 is SGDLS and CDR2 YYNGEE. CDR3 DNA sequence: TGTGCCAGCAGCGTAGTACCCGGGGGGGCTGTGTGGGAGCAGTTCTTC. Residues: CASSVVPGGAVWEQFF. Full variable domain (missing parts from reference TRBV9 and TRBJ2-1): DSGVTQTPKHLITATGQRVTLRCSPRSGDLSVYWYQQSLDQGLQFLIQYYNGEERAKGNILERFSAQQFPDLHSELNLSSLELGDSALYFCASSVVPGGAVWEQFFGPGTRLTVL.

This clonotype was detected a few times. This chain connects TRBV6-5 to TRBJ1-1, with D unresolved. The germline gives CDR1 MNHEY, CDR2 SVGAGI. The CDR3 extends over 16 amino acids. V dropped 0 bases and J dropped 0 bases, with 11 bases sitting between them. CDR3 loop: CASSYSIGFMNTEAFF. CDR3 bases: TGTGCCAGCAGTTACTCGATTGGATTCATGAACACTGAAGCTTTCTTT.

This clonotype was counted between two and nine times. The CDR3 DNA is TGTGCCAGCAGCCAAGATCTTGACAGAATCTATGGCTACACCTTC. Protein sequence: CASSQDLDRIYGYTF. The V call is TRBV3-1, the J call TRBJ1-2; the D gene is possibly TRBD1 (5 bases). This CDR3 comprises 15 residues. The V end lost 0 bases, the J end lost 4 bases, and 12 bases lay between the germline ends. CDR1 LGHDT and CDR2 YNNKEL come from the germline V gene (reference sequence).

This sequence joins TRBV19 and TRBJ1-2; D ambiguous. V was pared by 3 bases and J by 8 bases, with 16 bases between. This CDR3 region has 14 residues. The V gene's germline CDR1 is LNHDA and CDR2 SQIVND (reference sequence). The CDR3 region is CASSILGPSEGYTF. As DNA, the CDR3 is TGTGCCAGTAGTATTTTAGGCCCCTCGGAAGGCTACACCTTC.

This chain connects TRBV7-9 to TRBJ2-7, with D unclear. Germline V lookup: CDR1 SEHNR, CDR2 FQNEAQ (reference sequence). The germline V and J ends were trimmed by 6 bases and 3 bases, with 6 bases remaining between them. CDR3 length: 11 amino acids. CDR3: CASSMVYEQYF. In DNA form, the CDR3 reads TGTGCCAGCAGTATGGTCTACGAGCAGTACTTC.